These 9 T cell receptor beta chains were all obtained from the same sample, sequenced in a study of T cells in localized non-small cell lung cancer. Here immunoSEQ multiplex PCR was the method, and the copy in TCRdb shows in-frame clones only, minus some. The sample lists roughly 30,000 clones; around 92% were seen once. The sequenced sample was peripheral blood mononuclear cells, obtained before any cancer treatment. All receptors derive from a woman aged 40-75 years with stage III lung adenocarcinoma.

The chain links TRBV6-6 to TRBJ1-1; no reliable D call. Between the trimmed V and J ends, which lost 3 bases and 1 base, there was a span of 9 bases. Germline lookup yields CDR1 MNHNY and CDR2 SVGAGI (reference sequence). The CDR3 spans 14 residues. CDR3 DNA: TGTGCCAGCAGTTATGACTTTTCGAACACTGAAGCTTTCTTT. As protein: CASSYDFSNTEAFF.

The chain links TRBV2 to TRBJ2-3; D is uncertain. Germline loops: CDR1 SNHLY, CDR2 FYNNEI. CDR3 size: 14 residues. Trimming stripped 8 bases from V and 2 bases from J, with 14 bases between. The CDR3 loop is CASAPLRATDTQYF. CDR3 DNA sequence: TGTGCCAGCGCCCCATTACGTGCCACAGATACGCAGTATTTT.

The V call is TRBV7-9, the J call TRBJ2-5; 7 bases align to TRBD2. The germline V gene encodes CDR1 SEHNR and CDR2 FQNEAQ (reference sequence). After removal of 0 bases from V and 4 bases from J, the junction contained 5 bases not matched to a gene. This CDR3 has 15 amino acids. The CDR3 protein is CASSLAMGGVETQYF. The CDR3 DNA sequence: TGTGCCAGCAGCTTAGCAATGGGAGGGGTAGAGACCCAGTACTTC.

V gene TRBV11-2 combines with J gene TRBJ1-2, with D possibly matching TRBD1 (5 bases). The CDR3 has 13 amino acids. V shed 0 bases and J shed 6 bases, with 8 bases lying between them. Per the germline V gene, CDR1 is SGHAT and CDR2 is FQNNGV. The CDR3, as DNA: TGTGCCAGCAGCTTAGAAAGGGACGATGGCTACACCTTC. It is translated as CASSLERDDGYTF.

This clone came up a few times. The J gene is TRBJ2-1, the V gene TRBV11-2; 8 nucleotides agree with TRBD2. Germline V gene sequence: CDR1 SGHAT, CDR2 FQNNGV. The CDR3 totals 14 residues. V lost 8 bases and J lost 3; bases outside the gene matches: 6. The CDR3 loop is CASSGTRGYNEQFF. The CDR3 DNA reads TGTGCCAGCTCCGGGACTAGGGGCTACAATGAGCAGTTCTTC.

CDR3 in DNA: TGTGCCAGCAGCGGGGGGGAGTCGTTCTTC. This translates into CASSGGESFF. The chain couples TRBV6-5 to TRBJ2-1; 8 bases align to TRBD2. With V trimmed by 6 bases and J by 15 bases, 4 bases remained unmatched. Germline V lookup: CDR1 MNHEY, CDR2 SVGAGI. This CDR3 is built from 10 residues.

This chain links TRBV11-2 with TRBJ2-3, with 10 bases identical to TRBD2. The junction had 7 bases not matched to a gene; V was cut back by 7 bases and J by 3 bases. The CDR3 extends over 15 amino acids. Germline V gene data show CDR1 as SGHAT and CDR2 as FQNNGV. The CDR3 is CASNRLAGLTDTQYF. For the CDR3, the DNA is TGTGCCAGCAACCGACTAGCGGGCCTTACAGATACGCAGTATTTT. The full variable domain, its missing parts supplied by reference TRBV11-2 and TRBJ2-3, is EAGVAQSPRYKIIEKRQSVAFWCNPISGHATLYWYQQILGQGPKLLIQFQNNGVVDDSQLPKDRFSAERLKGVDSTLKIQPAKLEDSAVYLCASNRLAGLTDTQYFGPGTRLTVL.

The J gene is TRBJ2-5, the V gene TRBV5-1, with 8 bases lining up with TRBD1. Germline CDR1 and CDR2: SGHRS and YFSETQ. CDR3 length: 16 residues. V lost 2 bases, J lost 1 base, and 7 bases stayed unmatched. CDR3 sequence reads: CASSLGTGGIQETQYF. As DNA, the CDR3 is TGCGCCAGCAGCTTAGGCACAGGGGGGATCCAAGAGACCCAGTACTTC.

This chain joins TRBV10-1 and TRBJ2-2; TRBD1 matches 7 bases. From germline, CDR1 is WNHNN and CDR2 SYGVQD (reference sequence). The length of the CDR3 is 13 residues. V dropped 6 bases and J dropped 5; count of bases not matched to a gene: 3. CDR3 nucleotides: TGCGCCAGCAGACAGGGGTGGACCGGGGAGCTGTTTTTT. Amino acids: CASRQGWTGELFF.